This T cell receptor beta chain was documented in a study of cytomegalovirus exposure and HLA in healthy donors. Study in general: Early released data had about 85 million unique TCRs, all coming from HLA-typed donors.

Regarding this clone: Its antigen remains unidentified.

Study outcomes and limitations: Later on, a genetic analysis was performed. It linked a missense variant in DCLRE1C with V- and J-gene trimming of TCR beta. The investigators catalogued 160 or so TCR beta chains as cytomegalovirus-associated.

The PCR used 60 Vbeta and 13 Jbeta primers. Original data processing: Some 11 million of the 75 million to 95 million unique TCR beta chains counted in a later analysis were shared. Sequencing used immunoSEQ multiplex PCR; TCRdb keeps in-frame clones, though not all of them. V and J calls and clone size are as listed in that table; D and trimming were resolved from the DNA. Among approximately 170,000 clones listed, approximately 84% were seen once. Germline loops: CDR1 LGHNA, CDR2 YSLEER. The CDR3 contains 16 residues. V lost 1 base to trimming and J lost 6 bases; unmatched junction nucleotides: 8. The rearrangement uses TRBV4-3 and TRBJ2-1; 8 positions agree with TRBD1. The sample consisted of PBMCs. The clonotype was recovered from a woman in her forties in good health and CMV-seropositive. CDR3 nucleotide sequence: TGCGCCAGCAGCCAAGGGACCGGGACAGGTTCCAATGAGCAGTTCTTC. This encodes CASSQGTGTGSNEQFF.